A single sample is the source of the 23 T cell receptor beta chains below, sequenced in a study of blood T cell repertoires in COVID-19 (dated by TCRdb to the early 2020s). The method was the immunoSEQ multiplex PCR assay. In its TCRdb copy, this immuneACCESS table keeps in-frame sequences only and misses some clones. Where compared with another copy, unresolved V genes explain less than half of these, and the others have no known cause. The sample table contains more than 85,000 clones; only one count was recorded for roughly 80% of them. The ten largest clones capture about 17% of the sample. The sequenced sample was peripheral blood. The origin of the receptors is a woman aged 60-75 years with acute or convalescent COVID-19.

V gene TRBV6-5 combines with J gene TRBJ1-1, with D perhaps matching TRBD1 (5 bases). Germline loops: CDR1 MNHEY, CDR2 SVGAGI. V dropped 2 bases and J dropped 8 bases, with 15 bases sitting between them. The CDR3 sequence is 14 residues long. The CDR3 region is CASSYSRREGEAFF. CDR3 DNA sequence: TGTGCCAGCAGTTACAGTAGGCGGGAGGGGGAAGCTTTCTTT.

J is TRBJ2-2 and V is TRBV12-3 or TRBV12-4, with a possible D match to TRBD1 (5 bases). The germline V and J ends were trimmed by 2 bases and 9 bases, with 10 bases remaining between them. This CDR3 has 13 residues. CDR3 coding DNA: TGTGCCAGCAGTTTATTACTGGGGCGGGAGCTGTTTTTT. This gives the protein CASSLLLGRELFF.

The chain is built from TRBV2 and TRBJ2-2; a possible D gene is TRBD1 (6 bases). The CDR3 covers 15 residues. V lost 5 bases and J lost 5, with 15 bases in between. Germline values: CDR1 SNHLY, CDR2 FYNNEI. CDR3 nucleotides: TGTGCCAGCAGTTTTCCGTACAGGGCTACCGGGGAGCTGTTTTTT. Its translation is CASSFPYRATGELFF.

Here the CDR3 reads CAWSGVGSGELFF. The CDR3, as DNA: TGTGCCTGGAGTGGTGTAGGGAGCGGGGAGCTGTTTTTT. This chain links TRBV30 with TRBJ2-2; D may be TRBD2 (5 bases). Looked up from germline, CDR1 is GTSNPN and CDR2 is SVGIG (reference sequence). CDR3 size: 13 residues. V lost 1 base, J lost 7 bases, and 10 bases lay in between. Supplemented by reference TRBV30 and TRBJ2-2, the full variable domain reads SQTIHQWPATLVQPVGSPLSLECTVEGTSNPNLYWYRQAAGRGLQLLFYSVGIGQISSEVPQNLSASRPQDRQFILSSKKLLLSDSGFYLCAWSGVGSGELFFGEGSRLTVL.

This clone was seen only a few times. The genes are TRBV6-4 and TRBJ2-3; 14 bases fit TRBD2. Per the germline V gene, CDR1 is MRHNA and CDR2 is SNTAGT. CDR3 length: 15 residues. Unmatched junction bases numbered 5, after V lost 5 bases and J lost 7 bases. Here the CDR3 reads CASSMTSGGANTQYF. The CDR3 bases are TGTGCCAGCAGTATGACTAGCGGGGGGGCCAATACGCAGTATTTT.

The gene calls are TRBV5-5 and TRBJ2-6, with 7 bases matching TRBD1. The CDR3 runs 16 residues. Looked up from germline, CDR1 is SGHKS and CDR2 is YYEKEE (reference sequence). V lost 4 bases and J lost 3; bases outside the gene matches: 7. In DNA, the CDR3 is TGTGCCAGCAGCAAGGGGACAGACAATGGGGCCAACGTCCTGACTTTC. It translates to CASSKGTDNGANVLTF.

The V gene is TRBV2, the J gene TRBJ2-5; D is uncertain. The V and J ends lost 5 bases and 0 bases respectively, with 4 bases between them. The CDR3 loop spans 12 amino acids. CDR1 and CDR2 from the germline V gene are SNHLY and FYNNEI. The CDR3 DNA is TGTGCCAGCAGTCAGTACCAAGAGACCCAGTACTTC. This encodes CASSQYQETQYF.

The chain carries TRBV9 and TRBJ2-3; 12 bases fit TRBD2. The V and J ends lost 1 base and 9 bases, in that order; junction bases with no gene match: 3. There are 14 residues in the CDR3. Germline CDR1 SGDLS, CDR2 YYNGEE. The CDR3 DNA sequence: TGTGCCAGCAGCGTAACTAGCGGGGGGCCGACGCAGTATTTT. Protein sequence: CASSVTSGGPTQYF.

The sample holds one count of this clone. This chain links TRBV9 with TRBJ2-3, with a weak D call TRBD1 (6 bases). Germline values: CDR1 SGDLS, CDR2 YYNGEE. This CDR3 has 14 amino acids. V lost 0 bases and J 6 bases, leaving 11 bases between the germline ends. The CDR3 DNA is TGTGCCAGCAGCGTAGTCAAGGGGGTGGATACGCAGTATTTT. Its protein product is CASSVVKGVDTQYF.

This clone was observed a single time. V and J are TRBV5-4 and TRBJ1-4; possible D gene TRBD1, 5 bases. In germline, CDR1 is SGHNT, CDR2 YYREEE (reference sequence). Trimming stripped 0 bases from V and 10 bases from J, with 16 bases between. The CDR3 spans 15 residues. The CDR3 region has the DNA TGTGCCAGCAGCTTGGGAACAGACGTGCAGGGAAAACTGTTTTTT. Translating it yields CASSLGTDVQGKLFF.

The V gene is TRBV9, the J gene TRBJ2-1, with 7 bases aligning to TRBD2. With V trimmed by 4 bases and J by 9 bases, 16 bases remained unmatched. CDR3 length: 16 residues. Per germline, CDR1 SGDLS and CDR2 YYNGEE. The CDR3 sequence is CASSPRGSGDLFEQFF. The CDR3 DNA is TGTGCCAGCAGCCCCCGGGGGAGCGGGGATCTTTTTGAGCAGTTCTTC.

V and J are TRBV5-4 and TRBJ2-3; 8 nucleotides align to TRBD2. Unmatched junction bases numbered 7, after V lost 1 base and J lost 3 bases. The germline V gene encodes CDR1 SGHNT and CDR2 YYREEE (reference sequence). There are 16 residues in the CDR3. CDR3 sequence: CASSLRGGGGTDTQYF. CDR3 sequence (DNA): TGTGCCAGCAGCTTGCGGGGGGGCGGTGGTACAGATACGCAGTATTTT. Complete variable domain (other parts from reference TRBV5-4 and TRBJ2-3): ETGVTQSPTHLIKTRGQQVTLRCSSQSGHNTVSWYQQALGQGPQFIFQYYREEENGRGNFPPRFSGLQFPNYSSELNVNALELDDSALYLCASSLRGGGGTDTQYFGPGTRLTVL.

The CDR3 DNA is TGTGCCAGCAGCCAAGGAGGCTCAGGGGGCCCCGGCATGGGTGAGCAGTTCTTC. This sequence encodes CASSQGGSGGPGMGEQFF. The chain links TRBV3-1 (or the pseudogene TRBV3-2) to TRBJ2-1; 8 positions match TRBD1. This CDR3 region has 18 residues. Unmatched junction bases numbered 17, after V lost 1 base and J lost 9 bases. CDR1 and CDR2 from the germline V gene are LGHDT and YNNKEL (reference sequence).

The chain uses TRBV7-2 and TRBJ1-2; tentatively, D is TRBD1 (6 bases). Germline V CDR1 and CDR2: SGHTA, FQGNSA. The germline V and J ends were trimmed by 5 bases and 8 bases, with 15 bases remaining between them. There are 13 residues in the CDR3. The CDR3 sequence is CASSPGQIRGYTF. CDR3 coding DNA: TGTGCCAGCAGCCCCGGACAGATTCGGGGCTACACCTTC.

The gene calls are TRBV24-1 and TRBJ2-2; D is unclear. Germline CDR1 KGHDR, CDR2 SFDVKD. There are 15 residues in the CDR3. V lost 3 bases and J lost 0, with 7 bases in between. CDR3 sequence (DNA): TGTGCCACCAGTGATAACAGTCCGAACACCGGGGAGCTGTTTTTT. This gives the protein CATSDNSPNTGELFF.

The DNA of the CDR3 is TGTGCCAGTAGTAGGGGGCGCCGCACTGAAGCTTTCTTT. Translated, it gives CASSRGRRTEAFF. This chain joins TRBV19 and TRBJ1-1; perhaps TRBD1 as D (6 bases). V was clipped by 4 bases and J by 4 bases, with 10 bases between them. Germline assignment: CDR1 LNHDA and CDR2 SQIVND (reference sequence). The CDR3 totals 13 residues.

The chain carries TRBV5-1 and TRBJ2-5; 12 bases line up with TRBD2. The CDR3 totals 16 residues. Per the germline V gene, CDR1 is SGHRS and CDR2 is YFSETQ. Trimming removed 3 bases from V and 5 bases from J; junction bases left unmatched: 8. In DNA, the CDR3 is TGCGCCAGCAGCTCCCTGACTAGCGGGGGTGAGGAGACCCAGTACTTC. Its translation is CASSSLTSGGEETQYF.

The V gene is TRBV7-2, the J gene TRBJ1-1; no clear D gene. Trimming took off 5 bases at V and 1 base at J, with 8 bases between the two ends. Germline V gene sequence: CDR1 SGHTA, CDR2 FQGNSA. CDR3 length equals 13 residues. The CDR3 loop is CASSQQRNTEAFF. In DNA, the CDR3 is TGTGCCAGCAGCCAACAGAGGAACACTGAAGCTTTCTTT.

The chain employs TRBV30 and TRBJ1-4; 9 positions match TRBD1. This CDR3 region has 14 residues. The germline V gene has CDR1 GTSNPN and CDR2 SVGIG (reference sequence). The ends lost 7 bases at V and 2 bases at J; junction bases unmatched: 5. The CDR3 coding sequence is TGTGCCTTAAAAGACAGGGGGACTAATGAAAAACTGTTTTTT. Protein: CALKDRGTNEKLFF.

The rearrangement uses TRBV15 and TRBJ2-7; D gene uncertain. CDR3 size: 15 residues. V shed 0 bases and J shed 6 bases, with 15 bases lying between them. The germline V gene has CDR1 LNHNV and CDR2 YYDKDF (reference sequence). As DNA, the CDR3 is TGTGCCACCAGCAGAGAGATGCCTGACGGGTCCGAGCAGTACTTC. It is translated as CATSREMPDGSEQYF.

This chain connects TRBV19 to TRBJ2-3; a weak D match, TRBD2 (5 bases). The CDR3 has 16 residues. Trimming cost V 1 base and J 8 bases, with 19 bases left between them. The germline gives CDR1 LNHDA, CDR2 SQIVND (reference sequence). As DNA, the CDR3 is TGTGCCAGTAGTATAGGAGGCTACGGGGTAGAGGTTACGCAGTATTTT. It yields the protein CASSIGGYGVEVTQYF.

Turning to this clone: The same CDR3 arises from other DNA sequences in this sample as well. CDR3 DNA: TGTGCCAGCAGTTACCTAGGGGGCGCCTACAATGAGCAGTTCTTC. This translates into CASSYLGGAYNEQFF. V gene TRBV6-2 or TRBV6-3 combines with J gene TRBJ2-1, with 7 bases lining up with TRBD1. The CDR3 extends over 15 amino acids. The junction had 3 bases not matched to a gene; V was cut back by 2 bases and J by 2 bases. Germline V gene lookup returns CDR1 MNHEY and CDR2 SVGEGT.

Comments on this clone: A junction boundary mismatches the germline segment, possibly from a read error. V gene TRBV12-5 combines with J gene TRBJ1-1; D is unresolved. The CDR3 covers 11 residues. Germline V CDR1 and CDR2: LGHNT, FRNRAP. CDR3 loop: CASGLDTEAFF. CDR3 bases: TGTGCTAGTGGTTTGGACACCGAAGCTTTCTTT. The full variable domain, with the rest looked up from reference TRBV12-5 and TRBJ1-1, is DARVTQTPRHKVTEMGQEVTMRCQPILGHNTVFWYRQTMMQGLELLAYFRNRAPLDDSGMPKDRFSAEMPDATLATLKIQPSEPRDSAVYFCASGLDTEAFFGQGTRLTVV.